The 25 T cell receptor beta chains listed next were all sequenced from one sample in a study of cytomegalovirus exposure and HLA in healthy donors. PCR primers comprised 60 Vbeta and 13 Jbeta primers. Assay: immunoSEQ multiplex PCR; the TCRdb copy retains only in-frame clones and omits some. The data show around 160,000 clones, with around 77% seen just once and around 2.2% held by the top ten. The sequenced sample was PBMCs. The source of these receptors is a man between 45 and 60 years old in good health and CMV-seropositive.

The genes are TRBV4-3 and TRBJ2-1, with D possibly TRBD1 on 6 matching bases. CDR1 is LGHNA, CDR2 YSLEER, per germline. V was trimmed by 1 base and J by 5 bases, leaving 21 bases between them. The CDR3 is 18 residues long. The chain's CDR3 is CASSQAQGRGGVHNEQFF. As DNA, the CDR3 is TGCGCCAGCAGCCAAGCTCAGGGGAGAGGGGGAGTGCACAATGAGCAGTTCTTC.

This sequence joins TRBV4-2 and TRBJ2-7; D not certain. Trimming stripped 3 bases from V and 4 bases from J, with 19 bases between. Germline V gene lookup returns CDR1 LGHNA and CDR2 YNFKEQ. This CDR3 is 16 amino acids long. In nucleotides, the CDR3 is TGTGCCAGCAGCCAGGTCGGAGCTACCGGATTTTACGAGCAGTACTTC. Translated: CASSQVGATGFYEQYF.

The CDR3 DNA follows: TGTGCCAGCAGCCAAATATTAGCGGGGGGGCCGGATGAGCAGTTCTTC. This codes for CASSQILAGGPDEQFF. The chain carries TRBV4-2 and TRBJ2-1; 11 nucleotides match TRBD2. Germline-derived CDR1 and CDR2 are LGHNA and YNFKEQ. J lost 8 bases, V lost 2 bases, and 8 bases had no gene match. The CDR3 has 16 amino acids.

The rearrangement joins TRBV28 to TRBJ2-7, with D perhaps TRBD1 (5 bases). The V end was cut by 6 bases, the J end by 6 bases, with 15 bases between. Germline CDR1 MDHEN, CDR2 SYDVKM. The CDR3 totals 13 residues. The CDR3 sequence: CASRPQGSSEQYF. The DNA of the CDR3 is TGTGCCAGCAGACCCCAGGGATCTAGCGAGCAGTACTTC.

The chain uses TRBV6-5 and TRBJ2-1; 10 bases line up with TRBD2. The V segment lost 8 bases and the J segment 3 bases; nucleotides outside the gene matches: 7. This CDR3 comprises 15 residues. CDR1 and CDR2 (germline): MNHEY, SVGAGI. CDR3 region: CASGQRGGLYNEQFF. The CDR3 DNA sequence: TGTGCCAGCGGGCAGCGGGGGGGGCTCTACAATGAGCAGTTCTTC.

A single count supports this clone. V gene TRBV5-1 combines with J gene TRBJ2-1; 8 nucleotides line up with TRBD1. There are 16 residues in the CDR3. Germline V gene lookup returns CDR1 SGHRS and CDR2 YFSETQ. V lost 4 bases and J lost 2; bases outside the gene matches: 8. CDR3 region: CASSGGGGQAYNEQFF. CDR3 sequence (DNA): TGCGCCAGCAGCGGAGGAGGGGGACAGGCCTACAATGAGCAGTTCTTC.

A few counts support this clone. The chain recombines TRBV4-1 with TRBJ2-7, with D perhaps matching TRBD1 (6 bases). This CDR3 comprises 14 residues. In germline, CDR1 is MGHRA, CDR2 YSYEKL. Trimming took off 0 bases at V and 0 bases at J, with 6 bases between the two ends. Written as DNA, the CDR3 is TGCGCCAGCAGCCAAGAAGGGGGCTCCTACGAGCAGTACTTC. Its protein is CASSQEGGSYEQYF.

With regard to this clone: A read error may produce the germline difference seen at one junction end. This sample includes further DNA sequences coding for the same CDR3. The J gene is TRBJ2-7, the V gene TRBV27; 10 bases align to TRBD2. CDR1 is MNHEY, CDR2 SMNVEV, per germline (reference sequence). The CDR3 consists of 14 residues. The CDR3 coding sequence is TGCGCCAGCAGTTTAGCGGGGGGCATCTACGAGCAGTACTTC. Translated: CASSLAGGIYEQYF.

V is TRBV4-1 and J is TRBJ1-1; a weak D match, TRBD1 (5 bases). The CDR3 length is 13 residues. Germline loops: CDR1 MGHRA, CDR2 YSYEKL. The V gene lost 2 bases and the J gene lost 3 bases, with 7 bases spanning the gap. The CDR3 DNA follows: TGCGCCAGCAGCCAAACCAGGGACACTGAAGCTTTCTTT. Translating gives CASSQTRDTEAFF.

The V gene is TRBV6-5, the J gene TRBJ1-5, with D tentatively TRBD1 (5 bases). The germline CDR1 and CDR2 sequences are MNHEY and SVGAGI. V was trimmed by 7 bases and J by 7 bases, leaving 11 bases between them. This CDR3 spans 12 amino acids. The CDR3 DNA reads TGTGCCAGCACAGGGTTTCCACAGCCCCAGCATTTT. Its translation: CASTGFPQPQHF.

The V call is TRBV9, the J call TRBJ2-1; 7 nucleotides agree with TRBD2. The CDR3 is 15 residues long. The J segment lost 5 bases and the V segment lost 0 bases, leaving 5 bases of the junction unmatched. The germline V gene encodes CDR1 SGDLS and CDR2 YYNGEE. CDR3 DNA: TGTGCCAGCAGCGTAGATCTAGCGGACCACAATGAGCAGTTCTTC. It specifies CASSVDLADHNEQFF.

The chain uses TRBV5-5 and TRBJ2-7; 7 positions agree with TRBD1. J lost 2 bases, V lost 0 bases, and 8 bases had no gene match. The CDR3 is made up of 16 amino acids. CDR1 and CDR2 from the germline V gene are SGHKS and YYEKEE (reference sequence). The CDR3 sequence is CASSLGPTGVTYEQYF. DNA of the CDR3: TGTGCCAGCAGCTTGGGGCCCACAGGGGTAACCTACGAGCAGTACTTC. Together with reference TRBV5-5 and TRBJ2-7, the CDR3 gives the full variable domain: DAGVTQSPTHLIKTRGQQVTLRCSPISGHKSVSWYQQVLGQGPQFIFQYYEKEERGRGNFPDRFSARQFPNYSSELNVNALLLGDSALYLCASSLGPTGVTYEQYFGPGTRLTVT.

This clone was observed a handful of times. The CDR3 DNA reads TGTGCCAGCAGTCAATCCTCCGCAACGGGAGTCGGCAATCAGCCCCAGCATTTT. Its protein is CASSQSSATGVGNQPQHF. The chain joins TRBV28 to TRBJ1-5; no clear D. The CDR3 is 18 residues long. V gave up 5 bases and J gave up 2 bases, with 22 bases separating them. From germline, CDR1 is MDHEN and CDR2 SYDVKM.

The chain employs TRBV30 and TRBJ2-7, with D unresolved. Germline V lookup: CDR1 GTSNPN, CDR2 SVGIG (reference sequence). This CDR3 is built from 13 residues. V was clipped by 0 bases and J by 5 bases, with 11 bases between them. CDR3 coding DNA: TGTGCCTGGAGTGTACAAGCAGGCAACGAGCAGTACTTC. Its protein is CAWSVQAGNEQYF.

The J gene is TRBJ2-1, the V gene TRBV9; 10 positions agree with TRBD1. Per germline, CDR1 SGDLS and CDR2 YYNGEE. With 2 bases clipped from V and 9 bases from J, the junction kept 5 bases outside the gene matches. This CDR3 has 14 residues. This CDR3 is CASSVSGQGFEQFF. The DNA of the CDR3 is TGTGCCAGCAGCGTCTCGGGACAGGGGTTTGAGCAGTTCTTC. The entire variable domain, with the rest obtained from reference TRBV9 and TRBJ2-1, is as follows: DSGVTQTPKHLITATGQRVTLRCSPRSGDLSVYWYQQSLDQGLQFLIQYYNGEERAKGNILERFSAQQFPDLHSELNLSSLELGDSALYFCASSVSGQGFEQFFGPGTRLTVL.

This clone was observed a handful of times. The rearrangement joins TRBV7-9 to TRBJ1-1, with D possibly matching TRBD1 (6 bases). Germline CDR1 is SEHNR and CDR2 is FQNEAQ (reference sequence). The CDR3 has 11 residues. V lost 5 bases and J lost 7, with 8 bases in between. Written as DNA, the CDR3 is TGTGCCAGCAGCCCGGACAGTGAAGCTTTCTTT. Translated: CASSPDSEAFF.

The chain carries TRBV4-1 and TRBJ1-3, with D possibly being TRBD1 (6 bases). V dropped 0 bases and J dropped 2 bases, with 8 bases sitting between them. CDR3 length: 15 amino acids. Germline lookup yields CDR1 MGHRA and CDR2 YSYEKL. In nucleotides, the CDR3 is TGCGCCAGCAGCCAAGACAGGGGCACTGGAAACACCATATATTTT. It codes for CASSQDRGTGNTIYF.

The gene calls are TRBV2 and TRBJ1-4, with 10 bases aligning to TRBD1. This CDR3 contains 15 residues. The trim removed 10 bases at V and 0 bases at J, leaving 5 bases unmatched. Per the germline V gene, CDR1 is SNHLY and CDR2 is FYNNEI. DNA for the CDR3: TGTGCCACCCAGGGACAGGGGACAACTAATGAAAAACTGTTTTTT. Translation gives CATQGQGTTNEKLFF. Variable domain in full (rest from reference TRBV2 and TRBJ1-4): EPEVTQTPSHQVTQMGQEVILRCVPISNHLYFYWYRQILGQKVEFLVSFYNNEISEKSEIFDDQFSVERPDGSNFTLKIRSTKLEDSAMYFCATQGQGTTNEKLFFGSGTQLSVL.

The V and J genes are TRBV5-4 and TRBJ2-3, with TRBD2 identical over 14 bases. The CDR3 extends over 18 amino acids. Germline lookup yields CDR1 SGHNT and CDR2 YYREEE (reference sequence). V was pared by 4 bases and J by 0 bases, with 7 bases of the junction left unmatched. In DNA form, the CDR3 reads TGTGCCAGCAGCCCCGGGACTAGCGGGAGCTATAGCACAGATACGCAGTATTTT. Amino acids: CASSPGTSGSYSTDTQYF.

The chain couples TRBV11-2 to TRBJ2-7, with D unresolved. Trimming pared 1 base from V and 6 bases from J, leaving 7 bases between. Germline lookup yields CDR1 SGHAT and CDR2 FQNNGV. This CDR3 spans 12 amino acids. The CDR3 protein is CASSLAYSEQYF. CDR3 DNA sequence: TGTGCCAGCAGCTTAGCGTATTCCGAGCAGTACTTC.

DNA for the CDR3: TGTGCCAGCAGTTACGCTCTAGTCCAAGAGACCCAGTACTTC. Protein product: CASSYALVQETQYF. This chain joins TRBV6-6 and TRBJ2-5; D is undetermined. CDR3 length equals 14 residues. Germline V CDR1 and CDR2: MNHNY, SVGAGI (reference sequence). V was trimmed by 2 bases and J by 1 base, leaving 8 bases between them.

CDR3 nucleotide sequence: TGTGCCACTTATGGCCAGGACTATGGCTACACCTTC. It codes for CATYGQDYGYTF. V usage is TRBV25-1 and J usage is TRBJ1-2, with D hard to call. The CDR3 consists of 12 residues. Trimming cost V 10 bases and J 3 bases, with 12 bases left between them. CDR1 is MGHDK, CDR2 SYGVNS, per germline.

The CDR3 nucleotides read TGTGCCAGCAGTTCCCAAACAGAGAAGCCCTACGAGCAGTACTTC. Protein: CASSSQTEKPYEQYF. The chain links TRBV6-6 to TRBJ2-7, with D hard to call. The CDR3 consists of 15 residues. Germline CDR1 is MNHNY and CDR2 is SVGAGI (reference sequence). V shed 4 bases and J shed 2 bases, with 15 bases lying between them.

The chain combines TRBV4-3 with TRBJ2-7; weak D call: TRBD2 (5 bases). Germline V gives CDR1 LGHNA, CDR2 YSLEER. With 0 bases removed from V and 0 bases from J, the gap between germline ends came to 12 bases. The CDR3 spans 16 residues. The CDR3 here is CASSQDPTGSSYEQYF. CDR3 DNA: TGCGCCAGCAGCCAAGATCCGACGGGGAGCTCCTACGAGCAGTACTTC.

This clone has just one count. This sequence joins TRBV15 and TRBJ1-2; 7 nucleotides match TRBD1. CDR1 and CDR2 (germline): LNHNV, YYDKDF (reference sequence). The CDR3 is 15 amino acids. The junction had 11 bases not matched to a gene; V was cut back by 6 bases and J by 4 bases. The chain's CDR3 is CATRAQGDHPYGYTF. In nucleotides, the CDR3 is TGTGCCACCAGGGCCCAGGGGGACCACCCCTATGGCTACACCTTC.